This TCR beta chain was captured by sequencing in a study of blood T cells in healthy people across ages. Study findings and constraints: Investigators viewed diversity estimates from one million T cells as underestimates, the study reported. The study found more naive CD4+ cells and higher diversity in long-lived than aged donors.

Through a sample-barcoded 5' primer and a J-beta primer mix, a second PCR was run for roughly 6 to 11 cycles. TCRdb ran MiXCR on the 5' RACE reads and lists one entry per CDR3 protein. The sample gives hundreds of thousands of distinct CDR3 sequences, around 48% of which show up once; around an eighth is in the top ten. Germline CDR1 and CDR2: SNHLY and FYNNEI. The CDR3 has 15 amino acids. Trimming removed 3 bases at V and 0 bases at J, with 10 bases between. Turning to this clonotype: Its antigen remains unknown.

Material for sequencing was blood. The chain has TRBV2 and TRBJ2-3, with D uncertain. The sequence came from a man under 40 in good health. The CDR3 sequence is CASSDPFGSTDTQYF. Here the CDR3 DNA reads TGTGCCAGCAGTGATCCTTTTGGGAGCACAGATACGCAGTATTTT.